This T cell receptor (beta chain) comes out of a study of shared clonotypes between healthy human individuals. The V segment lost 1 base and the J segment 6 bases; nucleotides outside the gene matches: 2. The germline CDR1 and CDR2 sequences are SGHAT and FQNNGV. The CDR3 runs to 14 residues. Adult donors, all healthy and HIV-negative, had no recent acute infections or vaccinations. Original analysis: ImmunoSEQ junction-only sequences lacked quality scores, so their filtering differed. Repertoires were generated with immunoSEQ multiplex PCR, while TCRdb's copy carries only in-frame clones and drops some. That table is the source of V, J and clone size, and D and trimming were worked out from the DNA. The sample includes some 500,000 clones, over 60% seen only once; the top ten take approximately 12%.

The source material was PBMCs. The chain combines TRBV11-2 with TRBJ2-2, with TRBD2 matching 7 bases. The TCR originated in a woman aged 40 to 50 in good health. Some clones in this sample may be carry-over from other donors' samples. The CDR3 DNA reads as TGTGCCAGCAGCTTAGGAGCGGGACCCGGGGAGCTGTTTTTT. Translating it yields CASSLGAGPGELFF.